These 21 T cell receptor beta chains were sequenced from one sample in a study of T cells in localized non-small cell lung cancer. Produced via immunoSEQ multiplex PCR; TCRdb's table is partial and in-frame only. This sample has some 30,000 clones, with about nine tenths found just once. Sequences were derived from peripheral blood mononuclear cells, sampled before any cancer treatment. These receptors were obtained from a man aged 35 to 69 with stage III lung adenocarcinoma.

The chain has TRBV5-1 and TRBJ1-4; D possibly corresponds to TRBD1 (5 bases). Germline CDR1 and CDR2: SGHRS and YFSETQ. Trimming took off 2 bases at V and 6 bases at J, with 14 bases between the two ends. The CDR3 consists of 15 residues. The CDR3 region is CASSFSGRIDEKLFF. The CDR3 nucleotides read TGCGCCAGCAGCTTTTCGGGACGGATAGATGAAAAACTGTTTTTT.

The rearrangement uses TRBV7-9 and TRBJ2-5, with 7 bases fitting TRBD2. Germline V gene sequence: CDR1 SEHNR, CDR2 FQNEAQ (reference sequence). This CDR3 is built from 15 residues. V gave up 7 bases and J gave up 1 base; unmatched junction bases: 9. DNA of the CDR3: TGTGCCAGCACCCTCGGGACTACCCTCCAAGAGACCCAGTACTTC. Protein product: CASTLGTTLQETQYF. Together with reference TRBV7-9 and TRBJ2-5, the CDR3 gives the full variable domain: DTGVSQNPRHKITKRGQNVTFRCDPISEHNRLYWYRQTLGQGPEFLTYFQNEAQLEKSRLLSDRFSAERPKGSFSTLEIQRTEQGDSAMYLCASTLGTTLQETQYFGPGTRLLVL.

A word on this clone: Its ends do not fully match the called genes, so a read error is possible. This sample also contains other DNA sequences that code for the same CDR3. The chain carries TRBV18 and TRBJ2-2; D may be TRBD1 or TRBD2 (5 bases each). The CDR3 consists of 14 residues. Germline CDR1 reads KGHSH; CDR2 reads LQKENI. This CDR3 reads CASSLTKDTGELFF. For the CDR3, the DNA is TGTGCCAGCTCACTGACGAAGGACACCGGGGAGTTGTTTTTT.

The chain links TRBV28 to TRBJ1-1, with a tentative D call TRBD1 (5 bases). Trimming removed 5 bases from V and 0 bases from J, with 10 bases in between. Germline V gives CDR1 MDHEN, CDR2 SYDVKM. The CDR3 sequence is 14 residues long. CDR3 sequence reads: CASSPGHVNTEAFF. CDR3 in DNA: TGTGCCAGCAGTCCCGGACACGTGAACACTGAAGCTTTCTTT.

V gene TRBV28 combines with J gene TRBJ1-6; 7 bases are a match to TRBD1. The V gene's germline CDR1 is MDHEN and CDR2 SYDVKM. The J segment lost 7 bases and the V segment lost 11 bases, leaving 11 bases of the junction unmatched. CDR3 length equals 14 residues. This CDR3 reads CAGRDPGQNSPLHF. The CDR3 bases are TGTGCCGGCCGAGACCCGGGACAGAATTCACCCCTCCACTTT. The full variable domain, in which reference TRBV28 and TRBJ1-6 provide the parts outside the CDR3, is DVKVTQSSRYLVKRTGEKVFLECVQDMDHENMFWYRQDPGLGLRLIYFSYDVKMKEKGDIPEGYSVSREKKERFSLILESASTNQTSMYLCAGRDPGQNSPLHFGNGTRLTVT.

The chain employs TRBV6-6 and TRBJ1-1, with TRBD1 as a possible D gene (6 bases). The CDR3 consists of 13 residues. V lost 4 bases and J lost 2, with 8 bases in between. CDR1 MNHNY and CDR2 SVGAGI come from the germline V gene (reference sequence). The CDR3 sequence: CASSSGTNTEAFF. As DNA, the CDR3 is TGTGCCAGCAGTTCCGGGACAAACACTGAAGCTTTCTTT.

This chain uses TRBV19 with TRBJ1-2, with D uncertain. This CDR3 spans 15 amino acids. V was cut by 2 bases and J by 1 base, with 11 bases left in between. CDR1 and CDR2 from the germline V gene are LNHDA and SQIVND (reference sequence). The CDR3 loop is CASSIRVGSNYGYTF. Here the CDR3 DNA reads TGTGCCAGTAGTATAAGAGTCGGCAGTAACTATGGCTACACCTTC.

The V call is TRBV29-1, the J call TRBJ1-4, with no clear D. The V gene lost 5 bases and the J gene lost 7 bases, with 14 bases spanning the gap. CDR1 is SQVTM and CDR2 is ANQGSEA in the germline V gene. The CDR3 totals 13 residues. CDR3 DNA sequence: TGCAGCGTTATCCGAAAGGGAAGTGAAAAACTGTTTTTT. This encodes CSVIRKGSEKLFF.

This chain joins TRBV30 and TRBJ2-3; D remains ambiguous. V was shortened by 3 bases and J by 7 bases, with 8 bases between the two germline ends. From germline, CDR1 is GTSNPN and CDR2 SVGIG (reference sequence). This CDR3 contains 11 residues. CDR3 in DNA: TGTGCCTGGAGCAGTCGAAATACGCAGTATTTT. Protein: CAWSSRNTQYF. The full variable domain, its missing parts supplied by reference TRBV30 and TRBJ2-3, is SQTIHQWPATLVQPVGSPLSLECTVEGTSNPNLYWYRQAAGRGLQLLFYSVGIGQISSEVPQNLSASRPQDRQFILSSKKLLLSDSGFYLCAWSSRNTQYFGPGTRLTVL.

Regarding this clone: Within the sample, other DNA sequences also encode this same CDR3. This chain links TRBV6-5 with TRBJ1-1; no definite D call. The germline V and J ends were trimmed by 2 bases and 1 base, with 5 bases remaining between them. Per the germline V gene, CDR1 is MNHEY and CDR2 is SVGAGI. The CDR3 is 13 amino acids. CDR3 DNA sequence: TGTGCCAGCAGTTACCCGGGGAACACTGAAGCTTTCTTT. This encodes CASSYPGNTEAFF.

This clone showed up just a few times. The chain uses TRBV4-1 and TRBJ1-2; D is unclear. The CDR3 contains 17 residues. Germline V lookup: CDR1 MGHRA, CDR2 YSYEKL. Trimming pared 0 bases from V and 1 base from J, leaving 15 bases between. The CDR3 DNA is TGCGCCAGCAGCCAAGATATGTTACGGAACATTAACTATGGCTACACCTTC. Amino acids: CASSQDMLRNINYGYTF.

The V and J genes are TRBV7-3 and TRBJ2-1; TRBD2 matches 9 bases. The J segment lost 5 bases and the V segment lost 5 bases, leaving 10 bases of the junction unmatched. Germline V gene sequence: CDR1 SGHTA, CDR2 FQGTGA. The CDR3 is 16 residues long. The CDR3, as DNA: TGTGCCAGCAGCCGTCTTGGACTAGCGAATAACAATGAGCAGTTCTTC. This codes for CASSRLGLANNNEQFF.

Notes on this clone: The same CDR3 can be traced to other DNA sequences in this sample. V gene TRBV5-4 combines with J gene TRBJ2-1; 8 bases agree with TRBD2. Trimming took 5 bases from V and 4 from J; bases not matched to a gene: 11. The CDR3 is 16 residues long. The V gene's germline CDR1 is SGHNT and CDR2 YYREEE (reference sequence). The CDR3 bases are TGTGCCAGCAGTACCGACCGGGGGGGCCCTTACAATGAGCAGTTCTTC. Translation gives CASSTDRGGPYNEQFF.

This chain links TRBV11-3 with TRBJ2-5; D is unclear. The germline V gene encodes CDR1 SGHNT and CDR2 YENEEA. The CDR3 is made up of 12 amino acids. V was clipped by 5 bases and J by 2 bases, with 6 bases between them. This CDR3 reads CASSHNQETQYF. The CDR3 DNA is TGTGCCAGCAGCCACAATCAAGAGACCCAGTACTTC.

The chain carries TRBV29-1 and TRBJ1-2; 8 nucleotides line up with TRBD1. This CDR3 comprises 12 residues. V shed 5 bases, J shed 7 bases, and the junction held 6 bases outside the gene matches. The germline CDR1 and CDR2 sequences are SQVTM and ANQGSEA. The CDR3 spells CSVLGQGGGYTF. CDR3 nucleotide sequence: TGCAGCGTTCTCGGACAGGGTGGTGGCTACACCTTC.

The chain uses TRBV7-9 and TRBJ2-1, with D uncertain. This CDR3 region has 14 residues. Deletions cut 2 bases from V and 5 bases from J, with 10 bases between. Germline V gene lookup returns CDR1 SEHNR and CDR2 FQNEAQ (reference sequence). The CDR3 region is CASSLSRGNNEQFF. The DNA of the CDR3 is TGTGCCAGCAGCTTATCTCGCGGCAACAATGAGCAGTTCTTC.

The rearrangement joins TRBV10-3 to TRBJ2-7; TRBD1 matches 12 bases. The CDR3 consists of 16 residues. Trimming removed 3 bases from V and 3 bases from J; junction bases left unmatched: 6. Germline V gene lookup returns CDR1 ENHRY and CDR2 SYGVKD. CDR3 sequence: CAISEPGQGANYEQYF. DNA for the CDR3: TGTGCCATCAGTGAACCGGGACAGGGGGCGAACTACGAGCAGTACTTC.

The CDR3 loop is CASSLDSRRQFF. In nucleotides, the CDR3 is TGTGCCAGCAGTCTTGACTCCCGCAGGCAGTTCTTC. V and J are TRBV2 and TRBJ2-1; D is unresolved. Per germline, CDR1 SNHLY and CDR2 FYNNEI. Trimming pared 5 bases from V and 12 bases from J, leaving 14 bases between. The CDR3 consists of 12 residues.

In DNA form, the CDR3 reads TGTGCCAGCACCCTTGGGCGGAGGTCCTACAATGAGCAGTTCTTC. Translated, it gives CASTLGRRSYNEQFF. The chain has TRBV6-1 and TRBJ2-1, with D perhaps matching TRBD2 (5 bases). The CDR3 has 15 amino acids. CDR1 MNHNS and CDR2 SASEGT come from the germline V gene. The V end was cut by 7 bases, the J end by 1 base, with 14 bases between.

This clone showed up just once. The rearrangement joins TRBV5-6 to TRBJ1-1; the D gene is possibly TRBD1 (5 bases). The CDR3 sequence is 15 residues long. The V gene lost 0 bases and the J gene lost 1 base, with 10 bases spanning the gap. CDR1 and CDR2 (germline): SGHDT, YYEEEE. The CDR3 sequence: CASSLERDPNTEAFF. Written as DNA, the CDR3 is TGTGCCAGCAGCTTGGAAAGGGACCCGAACACTGAAGCTTTCTTT.

The chain couples TRBV7-6 to TRBJ2-3; 8 bases are a match to TRBD2. This CDR3 has 13 amino acids. Per the germline V gene, CDR1 is SGHVS and CDR2 is FNYEAQ. The CDR3 loop is CASGGGSTDTQYF. The CDR3 bases are TGTGCAAGCGGGGGAGGTAGCACAGATACGCAGTATTTT.